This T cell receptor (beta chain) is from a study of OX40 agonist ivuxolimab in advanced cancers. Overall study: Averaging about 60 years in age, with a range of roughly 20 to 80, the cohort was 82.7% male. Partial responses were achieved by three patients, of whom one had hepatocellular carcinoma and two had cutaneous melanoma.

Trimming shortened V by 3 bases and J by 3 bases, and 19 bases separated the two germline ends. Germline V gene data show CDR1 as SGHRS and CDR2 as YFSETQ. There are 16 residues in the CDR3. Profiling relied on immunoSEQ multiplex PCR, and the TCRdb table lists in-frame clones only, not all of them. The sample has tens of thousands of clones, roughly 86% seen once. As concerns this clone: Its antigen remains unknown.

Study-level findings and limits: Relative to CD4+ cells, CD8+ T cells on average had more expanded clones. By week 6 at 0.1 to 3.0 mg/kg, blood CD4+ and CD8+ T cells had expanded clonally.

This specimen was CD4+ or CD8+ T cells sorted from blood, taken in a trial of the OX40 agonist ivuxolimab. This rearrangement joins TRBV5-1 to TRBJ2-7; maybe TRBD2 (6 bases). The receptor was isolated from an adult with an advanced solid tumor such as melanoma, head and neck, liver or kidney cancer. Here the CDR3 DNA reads TGCGCCAGCAGCTCTGGCCGGGGGACCCTAGGCTACGAGCAGTACTTC. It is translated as CASSSGRGTLGYEQYF.